What follows are 10 T cell receptor beta chains derived from one specimen sequenced in a study of OX40 agonist ivuxolimab in advanced cancers. TCRdb's table, derived via immunoSEQ multiplex PCR, lists solely in-frame clones and lacks some. Of roughly 63,000 clones listed, about 86% are singletons. The starting material was CD4+ or CD8+ T cells sorted from blood, obtained in a trial of the OX40 agonist ivuxolimab. The receptors stem from an adult with an advanced solid tumor such as melanoma, head and neck, liver or kidney cancer.

The chain has TRBV19 and TRBJ1-4; D remains ambiguous. The CDR3 is 14 amino acids. V lost 7 bases and J 5 bases, leaving 14 bases between the germline ends. Germline V gives CDR1 LNHDA, CDR2 SQIVND (reference sequence). CDR3 loop: CASTLTSANEKLFF. The CDR3 DNA reads TGTGCCAGTACCTTGACATCGGCCAATGAAAAACTGTTTTTT. Full variable domain (outside the CDR3, taken from reference TRBV19 and TRBJ1-4): DGGITQSPKYLFRKEGQNVTLSCEQNLNHDAMYWYRQDPGQGLRLIYYSQIVNDFQKGDIAEGYSVSREKKESFPLTVTSAQKNPTAFYLCASTLTSANEKLFFGSGTQLSVL.

The chain carries TRBV5-6 and TRBJ1-2, with D unclear. This CDR3 region has 15 residues. Trimming removed 4 bases at V and 0 bases at J, with 13 bases between. Germline CDR1 is SGHDT and CDR2 is YYEEEE. DNA for the CDR3: TGTGCCAGCAGCCCTGGGCTTCTCCCTAACTATGGCTACACCTTC. Its translation: CASSPGLLPNYGYTF.

V is TRBV5-1 and J is TRBJ2-1, with 11 bases fitting TRBD2. The germline gives CDR1 SGHRS, CDR2 YFSETQ. This CDR3 region has 16 residues. Trimming removed 1 base from V and 4 bases from J; junction bases left unmatched: 4. DNA of the CDR3: TGCGCCAGCAGCTTGTATAGCGGGGGGGCTTACAATGAGCAGTTCTTC. Translating it yields CASSLYSGGAYNEQFF.

CDR3 in amino acids: CASSNHRGQGTGNEQFF. The CDR3 region has the DNA TGTGCCAGTAGCAACCACAGGGGGCAAGGGACAGGCAATGAGCAGTTCTTC. The rearrangement joins TRBV19 to TRBJ2-1; TRBD1 matches 9 bases. The germline V gene has CDR1 LNHDA and CDR2 SQIVND (reference sequence). The CDR3 runs 17 residues. The V segment lost 6 bases and the J segment 6 bases; nucleotides outside the gene matches: 15.

This rearrangement joins TRBV5-5 to TRBJ1-1; perhaps TRBD1 as D (6 bases). The CDR3 spans 14 residues. Trimming cost V 2 bases and J 0 bases, with 8 bases left between them. Per germline, CDR1 SGHKS and CDR2 YYEKEE (reference sequence). The CDR3 is CASSFGGMNTEAFF. In DNA form, the CDR3 reads TGTGCCAGCAGCTTTGGGGGCATGAACACTGAAGCTTTCTTT.

This clone was seen more than once but under ten times. V gene TRBV19 combines with J gene TRBJ1-3, with a possible D match to TRBD1 (5 bases). Trimming removed 7 bases from V and 0 bases from J, with 13 bases in between. There are 15 residues in the CDR3. Germline assignment: CDR1 LNHDA and CDR2 SQIVND (reference sequence). CDR3 sequence reads: CASTPEGLSGNTIYF. The CDR3 DNA follows: TGTGCCAGTACCCCTGAGGGACTCTCTGGAAACACCATATATTTT.

This chain connects TRBV5-5 to TRBJ1-1; tentative D call: TRBD1 (5 bases). V was clipped by 5 bases and J by 1 base, with 15 bases between them. The CDR3 length is 15 residues. In germline, CDR1 is SGHKS, CDR2 YYEKEE (reference sequence). The CDR3 nucleotides read TGTGCCAGCAGGGGGCGGGACCTTGAGAACACTGAAGCTTTCTTT. Translated: CASRGRDLENTEAFF.

This chain links TRBV19 with TRBJ2-2; D perhaps matches TRBD2 (5 bases). The CDR3 contains 14 residues. CDR1 is LNHDA, CDR2 SQIVND, per germline (reference sequence). V was shortened by 3 bases and J by 4 bases, with 9 bases between the two germline ends. The CDR3 coding sequence is TGTGCCAGTAGTATGAGGGTTACCACCGGGGAGCTGTTTTTT. Amino acids: CASSMRVTTGELFF.

The chain couples TRBV30 to TRBJ1-4; maybe TRBD1 (5 bases). From germline, CDR1 is GTSNPN and CDR2 SVGIG (reference sequence). V was shortened by 4 bases and J by 0 bases, with 18 bases between the two germline ends. The CDR3 has 17 amino acids. CDR3 amino acids: CAWTQGTIAATNEKLFF. The CDR3 DNA reads TGTGCCTGGACACAAGGGACCATCGCCGCAACTAATGAAAAACTGTTTTTT.

This chain links TRBV11-2 with TRBJ2-6, with no clear D. The CDR3 sequence is 18 residues long. V was cut by 5 bases and J by 5 bases, with 22 bases left in between. Germline assignment: CDR1 SGHAT and CDR2 FQNNGV. CDR3 nucleotides: TGTGCCAGCAGCCGGTTTCCCAAGCAACAAAGTCGGGCCAACGTCCTGACTTTC. It yields the protein CASSRFPKQQSRANVLTF.